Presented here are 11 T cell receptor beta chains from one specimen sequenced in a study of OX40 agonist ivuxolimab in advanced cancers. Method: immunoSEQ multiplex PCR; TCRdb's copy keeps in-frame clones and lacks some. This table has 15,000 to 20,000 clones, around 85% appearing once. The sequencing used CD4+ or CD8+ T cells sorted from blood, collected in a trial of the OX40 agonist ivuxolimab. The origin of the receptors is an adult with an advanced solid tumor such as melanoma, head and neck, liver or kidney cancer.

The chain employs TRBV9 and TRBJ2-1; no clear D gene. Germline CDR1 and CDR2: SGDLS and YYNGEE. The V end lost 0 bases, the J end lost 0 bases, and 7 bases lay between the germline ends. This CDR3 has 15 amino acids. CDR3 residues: CASSVEGLSYNEQFF. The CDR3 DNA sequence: TGTGCCAGCAGCGTAGAAGGGCTCTCCTACAATGAGCAGTTCTTC.

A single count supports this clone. This chain's CDR3 is CASSSSGTGITIYF. The CDR3 region has the DNA TGTGCCAGCAGTTCTTCCGGGACAGGGATCACCATATATTTT. This rearrangement joins TRBV27 to TRBJ1-3; 9 nucleotides agree with TRBD1. Germline loops: CDR1 MNHEY, CDR2 SMNVEV (reference sequence). This CDR3 is 14 amino acids long. J gave up 9 bases and V 4 bases, and 7 bases lay outside the gene matches.

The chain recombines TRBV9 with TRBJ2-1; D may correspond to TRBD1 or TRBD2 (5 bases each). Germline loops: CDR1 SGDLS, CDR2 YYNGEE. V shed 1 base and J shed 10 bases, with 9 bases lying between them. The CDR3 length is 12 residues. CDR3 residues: CASSVRGGEQFF. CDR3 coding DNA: TGTGCCAGCAGCGTAAGGGGCGGGGAGCAGTTCTTC.

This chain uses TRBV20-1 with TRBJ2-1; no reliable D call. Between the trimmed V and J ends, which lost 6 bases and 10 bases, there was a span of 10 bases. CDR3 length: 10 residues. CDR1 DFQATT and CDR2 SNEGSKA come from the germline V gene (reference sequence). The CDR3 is CSASPLEQFF. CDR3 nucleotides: TGCAGTGCCTCCCCCCTGGAGCAGTTCTTC.

Here the CDR3 DNA reads TGTGCCAGCAGCCCTCTCTGGGGTAGTGTCAGGGAGCAGTACTTC. Protein sequence: CASSPLWGSVREQYF. This chain uses TRBV9 with TRBJ2-7, with D uncertain. The V gene lost 4 bases and the J gene lost 7 bases, with 21 bases spanning the gap. The CDR3 contains 15 residues. The germline CDR1 and CDR2 sequences are SGDLS and YYNGEE.

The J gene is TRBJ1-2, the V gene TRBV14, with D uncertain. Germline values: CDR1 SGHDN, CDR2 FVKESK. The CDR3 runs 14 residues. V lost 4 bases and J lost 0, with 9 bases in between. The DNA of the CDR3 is TGTGCCAGCAGCCTGTGGAGTTCTAACTATGGCTACACCTTC. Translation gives CASSLWSSNYGYTF.

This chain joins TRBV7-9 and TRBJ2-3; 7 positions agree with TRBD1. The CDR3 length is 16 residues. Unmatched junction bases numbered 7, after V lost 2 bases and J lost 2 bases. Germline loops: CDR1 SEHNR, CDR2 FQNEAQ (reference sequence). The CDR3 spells CASSLLGTADTDTQYF. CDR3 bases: TGTGCCAGCAGCTTATTGGGGACAGCGGACACAGATACGCAGTATTTT.

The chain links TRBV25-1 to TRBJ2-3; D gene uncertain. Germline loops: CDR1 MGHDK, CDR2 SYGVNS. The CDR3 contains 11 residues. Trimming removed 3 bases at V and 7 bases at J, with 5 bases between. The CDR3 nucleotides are TGTGCCAGCAGTGAGACCTATACGCAGTATTTT. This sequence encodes CASSETYTQYF. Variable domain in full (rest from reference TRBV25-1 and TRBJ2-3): EADIYQTPRYLVIGTGKKITLECSQTMGHDKMYWYQQDPGMELHLIHYSYGVNSTEKGDLSSESTVSRIRTEHFPLTLESARPSHTSQYLCASSETYTQYFGPGTRLTVL.

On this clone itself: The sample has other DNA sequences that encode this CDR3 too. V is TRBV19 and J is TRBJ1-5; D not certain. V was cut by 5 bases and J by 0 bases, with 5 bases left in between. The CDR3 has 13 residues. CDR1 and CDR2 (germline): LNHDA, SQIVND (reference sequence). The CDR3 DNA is TGTGCCAGTAGTCTCAATAGCAATCAGCCCCAGCATTTT. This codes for CASSLNSNQPQHF.

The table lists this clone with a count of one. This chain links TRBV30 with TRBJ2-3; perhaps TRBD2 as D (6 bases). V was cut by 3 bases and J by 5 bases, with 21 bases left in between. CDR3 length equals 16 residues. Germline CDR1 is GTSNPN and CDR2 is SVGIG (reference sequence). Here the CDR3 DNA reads TGTGCCTGGAGCGGACCCGGGGCTAGCGTCCGAGATACGCAGTATTTT. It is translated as CAWSGPGASVRDTQYF.

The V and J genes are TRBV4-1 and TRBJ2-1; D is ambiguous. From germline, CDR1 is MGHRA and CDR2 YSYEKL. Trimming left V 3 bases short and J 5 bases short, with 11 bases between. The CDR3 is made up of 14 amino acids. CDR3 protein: CASSHGEPDNEQFF. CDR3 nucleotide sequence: TGCGCCAGCAGCCATGGAGAACCTGACAATGAGCAGTTCTTC.